The rows below give T cell receptor beta chains drawn from one sample of a study of T cell changes during pregnancy in multiple sclerosis. Sequencing used immunoSEQ multiplex PCR; TCRdb keeps in-frame clones, though not all of them. The sample carries tens of thousands of clones, around 90% recorded once. The sample here was peripheral blood, taken in the third trimester of pregnancy. The source of these receptors is a female donor in good health, enrolled as a control in a pregnancy study. CDR3s include the opening cysteine and the closing phenylalanine or tryptophan. D genes are given only for firm matches. A clone size is listed for some rows: how often the clone was seen (once, few, many), or a class if it is expanded.

j_call: TRBJ1-2
d_call: .
clone_size: .
v_call: TRBV7-8
cdr3_nt: TGTGCCAGCAGCTTAGTTTTTAGGCCGAGGACTGCTATGGGCTACACCTTC
cdr3_aa: CASSLVFRPRTAMGYTF

j_call: TRBJ2-3
d_call: .
clone_size: .
v_call: TRBV15
cdr3_nt: TGTGCCACCAGCAGAGAGGGAGGTACGCAGTATTTT
cdr3_aa: CATSREGGTQYF

j_call: TRBJ1-6
d_call: .
clone_size: .
v_call: TRBV14
cdr3_nt: TGTGCCAGCAGCCAAGTCGGCAGGTATAATTCACCCCTCCACTTT
cdr3_aa: CASSQVGRYNSPLHF

j_call: TRBJ2-1
d_call: TRBD2
clone_size: .
v_call: TRBV7-3
cdr3_nt: TGTGCCAGCAGCTCCCAGCGGGGGCCCTACAATGAGCAGTTCTTC
cdr3_aa: CASSSQRGPYNEQFF

j_call: TRBJ1-1
d_call: TRBD1
clone_size: .
v_call: TRBV19
cdr3_nt: TGTGCCAGTAGTCCCGAACCCCCACAGGGGCTGAACACTGAAGCTTTCTTT
cdr3_aa: CASSPEPPQGLNTEAFF

j_call: TRBJ2-7
d_call: TRBD1
clone_size: .
v_call: TRBV7-9
cdr3_nt: TGTGCCAGCAGCTCCGGGACAGGTTCCTACGAGCAGTACTTC
cdr3_aa: CASSSGTGSYEQYF

j_call: TRBJ2-1
d_call: TRBD2
clone_size: once
v_call: TRBV4-3
cdr3_nt: TGCGCCAGCAGCCAAGATTCAGGACTAGTAGTCAATGAGCAGTTCTTC
cdr3_aa: CASSQDSGLVVNEQFF

j_call: TRBJ1-5
d_call: .
clone_size: .
v_call: TRBV7-3
cdr3_nt: TGTGCCAGCAGCGAACTAGCGGACAATCAGCCCCAGCATTTT
cdr3_aa: CASSELADNQPQHF

j_call: TRBJ2-1
d_call: .
clone_size: .
v_call: TRBV18
cdr3_nt: TGTGCCAGCTCCACGGGAGCAGCGAACAATGAGCAGTTCTTC
cdr3_aa: CASSTGAANNEQFF

j_call: TRBJ1-1
d_call: .
clone_size: once
v_call: TRBV7-8
cdr3_nt: TGTGCCAGCAGCTTAGCGGGGCCGAACACTGAAGCTTTCTTT
cdr3_aa: CASSLAGPNTEAFF

j_call: TRBJ1-1
d_call: .
clone_size: .
v_call: TRBV6-6
cdr3_nt: TGTGCCAGCAGTAATACAGGGATCAACACTGAAGCTTTCTTT
cdr3_aa: CASSNTGINTEAFF

j_call: TRBJ2-3
d_call: TRBD2
clone_size: .
v_call: TRBV30
cdr3_nt: TGTGCCTGGATAGTCGGGGGGGCTGGGGCAGATACGCAGTATTTT
cdr3_aa: CAWIVGGAGADTQYF

j_call: TRBJ2-7
d_call: .
clone_size: .
v_call: TRBV4-3
cdr3_nt: TGCGCCAGCAGCCAGTCGACAGGAGCTCCCTACGAGCAGTACTTC
cdr3_aa: CASSQSTGAPYEQYF

j_call: TRBJ1-2
d_call: TRBD1
clone_size: once
v_call: TRBV15
cdr3_nt: TGTGCCACCAGCAGTAACAGGGGAAGCTATGGCTACACCTTC
cdr3_aa: CATSSNRGSYGYTF

j_call: TRBJ1-4
d_call: .
clone_size: .
v_call: TRBV19
cdr3_nt: TGTGCCAGTAGTCCTGGGGCGTCCAATGAAAAACTGTTTTTT
cdr3_aa: CASSPGASNEKLFF

j_call: TRBJ1-5
d_call: TRBD1
clone_size: .
v_call: TRBV9
cdr3_nt: TGTGCCAGCAGCGCCGACAGGGGATTTTGGCGAATTAGCAATCAGCCCCAGCATTTT
cdr3_aa: CASSADRGFWRISNQPQHF

j_call: TRBJ2-5
d_call: TRBD1
clone_size: .
v_call: TRBV6-1
cdr3_nt: TGTGCCAGCACCAGAGAACAGGGGATCCAAGAGACCCAGTACTTC
cdr3_aa: CASTREQGIQETQYF

j_call: TRBJ2-5
d_call: .
clone_size: .
v_call: TRBV18
cdr3_nt: TGTGCCAGCTCACCATCTGAGACCCAGTACTTC
cdr3_aa: CASSPSETQYF

j_call: TRBJ2-2
d_call: TRBD2
clone_size: once
v_call: TRBV5-4
cdr3_nt: TGTGCCACGGGGGGTACGAACACCGGGGAGCTGTTTTTT
cdr3_aa: CATGGTNTGELFF

j_call: TRBJ2-2
d_call: TRBD1
clone_size: once
v_call: TRBV4-3
cdr3_nt: TGCGCCAGCAGCCCCCGGGACAGAGGGACCGGGGAGCTGTTTTTT
cdr3_aa: CASSPRDRGTGELFF

j_call: TRBJ2-3
d_call: TRBD2
clone_size: .
v_call: TRBV6-6
cdr3_nt: TGTGCCAGCAGTCCTCTAGCGGCCACAGATACGCAGTATTTT
cdr3_aa: CASSPLAATDTQYF

j_call: TRBJ2-7
d_call: TRBD2
clone_size: .
v_call: TRBV15
cdr3_nt: TGTGCCACCAGCCGGACTAGCGGAACTTACGAGCAGTACTTC
cdr3_aa: CATSRTSGTYEQYF

j_call: TRBJ1-2
d_call: .
clone_size: .
v_call: TRBV9
cdr3_nt: TGTGCCAGCAGCGTAGCTAGAGGCAGGGACTATGGCTACACCTTC
cdr3_aa: CASSVARGRDYGYTF

j_call: TRBJ2-3
d_call: .
clone_size: .
v_call: TRBV11-3
cdr3_nt: TGTGCCAGCAGCTTTGCGGGTGCTAGCACAGATACGCAGTATTTT
cdr3_aa: CASSFAGASTDTQYF

j_call: TRBJ1-2
d_call: .
clone_size: .
v_call: TRBV5-1
cdr3_nt: TGCGCCAGCAGCTTGGGGCTGGGCCCACGGGGCTATGGCTACACCTTC
cdr3_aa: CASSLGLGPRGYGYTF

j_call: TRBJ1-5
d_call: TRBD1
clone_size: .
v_call: TRBV10-3
cdr3_nt: TGTGCCATCAGTGAGGTCGAGACAGGGAACAATCAGCCCCAGCATTTT
cdr3_aa: CAISEVETGNNQPQHF

j_call: TRBJ2-3
d_call: TRBD1
clone_size: .
v_call: TRBV5-4
cdr3_nt: TGTGCCAGCAGCCCACGGCAGGGGGCTGGGAATACGCAGTATTTT
cdr3_aa: CASSPRQGAGNTQYF

j_call: TRBJ1-5
d_call: .
clone_size: .
v_call: TRBV25-1
cdr3_nt: TGTGCCAGCAGTGAAGTCGGGAATCAGCCCCAGCATTTT
cdr3_aa: CASSEVGNQPQHF

j_call: TRBJ2-7
d_call: .
clone_size: .
v_call: TRBV28
cdr3_nt: TGTGCCAGCAGTAGGGGGGGTTCCACTTCCGAGCAGTACTTC
cdr3_aa: CASSRGGSTSEQYF

j_call: TRBJ2-7
d_call: .
clone_size: once
v_call: TRBV7-6
cdr3_nt: TGTGCCAGCAGCTTATCGCCTACCTACGAGCAGTACTTC
cdr3_aa: CASSLSPTYEQYF

j_call: TRBJ1-2
d_call: .
clone_size: .
v_call: TRBV12-5
cdr3_nt: TGTGCTAGTGGGGGGACTGGGGTCCGTGGCTACACCTTC
cdr3_aa: CASGGTGVRGYTF

j_call: TRBJ1-2
d_call: TRBD1
clone_size: few
v_call: TRBV19
cdr3_nt: TGTGCCAGTAGCCGACAGGGAGGAGATGGCTACACCTTC
cdr3_aa: CASSRQGGDGYTF

j_call: TRBJ1-1
d_call: .
clone_size: .
v_call: TRBV28
cdr3_nt: TGTGCCAGCAGTAGGGGGGGGAGGCGGATGGAAGCTTTCTTT
cdr3_aa: CASSRGGRRMEAFF

j_call: TRBJ1-4
d_call: .
clone_size: .
v_call: TRBV19
cdr3_nt: TGTGCCAGTAGGTTAACAGGGCAGATAGCTAATGAAAAACTGTTTTTT
cdr3_aa: CASRLTGQIANEKLFF

j_call: TRBJ2-7
d_call: TRBD1
clone_size: .
v_call: TRBV6-6
cdr3_nt: TGTGCCAGCAGTCCTCGACAGGGGGGCTACGAGCAGTACTTC
cdr3_aa: CASSPRQGGYEQYF

j_call: TRBJ1-3
d_call: .
clone_size: .
v_call: TRBV19
cdr3_nt: TGTGCCAGTAGTAGGGGACACCACTCTGGAAACACCATATATTTT
cdr3_aa: CASSRGHHSGNTIYF

j_call: TRBJ2-3
d_call: .
clone_size: .
v_call: TRBV28
cdr3_nt: TGTGCCAGCAGTTTAACGCACAAAGATACGCAGTATTTT
cdr3_aa: CASSLTHKDTQYF

j_call: TRBJ1-1
d_call: TRBD1
clone_size: .
v_call: TRBV10-3
cdr3_nt: TGTGCCATCAGTGAAGAACAGGGGGCGCTTCCGAACACTGAAGCTTTCTTT
cdr3_aa: CAISEEQGALPNTEAFF

j_call: TRBJ2-7
d_call: .
clone_size: .
v_call: TRBV20-1
cdr3_nt: TGCAGTGCTAGAGTGGCAGTCGAGCAGTACTTC
cdr3_aa: CSARVAVEQYF

j_call: TRBJ1-1
d_call: .
clone_size: once
v_call: TRBV5-1
cdr3_nt: TGCGCCAGCAGCTTGCAGGGCGCGAACACTGAAGCTTTCTTT
cdr3_aa: CASSLQGANTEAFF

j_call: TRBJ2-5
d_call: .
clone_size: .
v_call: TRBV19
cdr3_nt: TGTGCCAGTAGTATCGGGGTCAGGGGCCAAGAGACCCAGTACTTC
cdr3_aa: CASSIGVRGQETQYF

j_call: TRBJ2-7
d_call: .
clone_size: .
v_call: TRBV13
cdr3_nt: TGTGCCAGCAGCCAAGCCCGGGACTCCTACGAGCAGTACTTC
cdr3_aa: CASSQARDSYEQYF

j_call: TRBJ1-6
d_call: TRBD1
clone_size: once
v_call: TRBV4-1
cdr3_nt: TGCGCCAGCAGACAGGGGGCCGGTGATAATTCACCCCTCCACTTT
cdr3_aa: CASRQGAGDNSPLHF

j_call: TRBJ2-1
d_call: .
clone_size: once
v_call: TRBV5-1
cdr3_nt: TGCGCCAGCAGCTCATACAATGAGCAGTTCTTC
cdr3_aa: CASSSYNEQFF

j_call: TRBJ1-5
d_call: TRBD1
clone_size: .
v_call: TRBV19
cdr3_nt: TGTGCCAGTAGTGGGACAGGGGGCCCCCAGCCCCAGCATTTT
cdr3_aa: CASSGTGGPQPQHF

j_call: TRBJ1-5
d_call: .
clone_size: .
v_call: TRBV29-1
cdr3_nt: TGCAGCGCCGTCGGGGGTTCCGACAATCAGCCCCAGCATTTT
cdr3_aa: CSAVGGSDNQPQHF

j_call: TRBJ2-5
d_call: TRBD1
clone_size: .
v_call: TRBV6-5
cdr3_nt: TGTGCCAGCAGTTACGCGACAGGGGCCCAAGAGACCCAGTACTTC
cdr3_aa: CASSYATGAQETQYF

j_call: TRBJ1-4
d_call: TRBD1
clone_size: .
v_call: TRBV6-5
cdr3_nt: TGTGCCAGCAGGATCACAGGGGGCAAGAAACTGTTTTTT
cdr3_aa: CASRITGGKKLFF

j_call: TRBJ1-3
d_call: TRBD1
clone_size: once
v_call: TRBV7-9
cdr3_nt: TGTGCCAGCAGCTTGGGGACAGGGGGAAACACCATATATTTT
cdr3_aa: CASSLGTGGNTIYF

j_call: TRBJ2-1
d_call: TRBD2
clone_size: .
v_call: TRBV6-4
cdr3_nt: TGTGCCAGCAGTGTGGATAGCGGGGGGAGGAGTGAGCAGTTCTTC
cdr3_aa: CASSVDSGGRSEQFF

j_call: TRBJ2-1
d_call: TRBD2
clone_size: .
v_call: TRBV5-6
cdr3_nt: TGTGCCAGCAGCTCGGGGGGGATGGGGGGAGTTGGTTCGAAGTTCTTC
cdr3_aa: CASSSGGMGGVGSKFF